This TCR beta chain was sequenced in a study of blood T cell repertoires in COVID-19. About the study: COVID-19 samples, acute and convalescent, were from the United States, Italy and Spain. T cells, B-cell-depleted T cells, or PBMCs supplied cDNA or gDNA.

Study processing details: The assay estimated nucleated cells by amplifying reference gene primers. Profiling relied on immunoSEQ multiplex PCR, and the TCRdb table lists in-frame clones only, not all of them. D and trimming come from the DNA, and the V and J calls and clone size come from that table. The table has approximately 70,000 clones, roughly 90% seen once. From germline, CDR1 is ENHRY and CDR2 SYGVKD. The CDR3 totals 16 residues. V lost 3 bases and J lost 1, with 13 bases in between. The chain carries TRBV10-3 and TRBJ2-1; D perhaps matches TRBD2 (5 bases). The source is a man aged 45 to 65 with COVID-19, enrolled during active disease. The sequencing input was peripheral blood. The CDR3 loop reads CAISESGSGSYNEQFF. In DNA, the CDR3 is TGTGCCATCAGTGAATCGGGGAGCGGTTCCTACAATGAGCAGTTCTTC.